This TCR beta chain is drawn from a study of T cells after yellow fever vaccination. Study-wide context: Preparation of the low-cell-number fractions used SMART-Seq v4 Ultra Low Input.

Concerning this clonotype: The antigen remains unidentified. Possible read error: a much larger clone is one base away.

Study results and limitations: Most primary-vaccination clones recurred post-booster (roughly 97% CD4, 88% CD8). Only a small proportion of the clonotypes turned up in both the CD4 and the CD8 compartments, likely arising from convergent recombination.

Per the germline V gene, CDR1 is SEHNR and CDR2 is FQNEAQ (reference sequence). The CDR3 contains 17 residues. Generation of TCR cDNA used 5'RACE template switching (which added a universal primer site and UMIs). In TCRdb, the 5' RACE reads were re-called with MiXCR into one record per CDR3 protein. Counted here are about 130,000 distinct CDR3 sequences, approximately 7% occurring once; the ten biggest clones make up nearly 2.5%. Source: CD4+ T cells sorted from PBMCs, taken 10 days after the first yellow fever vaccination. The sequence derives from a man between 18 and 29 years old who received the YFV17D yellow fever vaccine. The chain combines TRBV7-9 with TRBJ2-5, with 9 nucleotides matching TRBD1. The CDR3 nucleotides are TGTTCCAGCAGCTTAGCGTTCGGGACAGGGAGCCAAGAGACCCAGTACTTC. Translation: CSSSLAFGTGSQETQYF.